The 18 T cell receptor beta chains below come from one sample, sequenced in a study of molecular identifiers for immune sequencing clone quantification (dated by TCRdb to 2017 to 2018). The library was generated by PCR. The reads were generated on an Illumina HiSeq 4000. TCRdb's own reprocessing of the public reads used fastp at Q25 and MiXCR and kept productive beta chains. A single entry per CDR3 protein holds the most common genes and DNA from its merged rows. In this sample the table shows 600,000 to 650,000 distinct CDR3 sequences, less than 20% of which occur a single time. Of the sample, under 0.95% is held by the ten largest clones. Sequenced sample: naive CD8+ T cells from blood, with Jurkat cell RNA spiked in. In the paper's terms, the cell subset or site label means: FACS-sorted CD8+CD4-CCR7+CD45RA+ naive T cells. These receptors came from a human donor in good health. Some libraries in this study had Jurkat cell RNA spiked in.

The chain couples TRBV4-3 to TRBJ2-7; unclear D gene. The V and J ends lost 1 base and 7 bases respectively, with 17 bases between them. Germline-derived CDR1 and CDR2 are LGHNA and YSLEER. The CDR3 runs 15 residues. This chain's CDR3 is CASSQAAGPRGEQYF. As DNA, the CDR3 is TGCGCCAGCAGCCAAGCGGCAGGTCCGAGAGGAGAGCAGTACTTC.

This clonotype came up a few times. The V and J genes are TRBV19 and TRBJ2-3; D possibly corresponds to TRBD1 (6 bases). The germline V gene encodes CDR1 LNHDA and CDR2 SQIVND (reference sequence). The CDR3 is made up of 15 amino acids. Trimming removed 1 base at V and 4 bases at J, with 12 bases between. CDR3 residues: CASSIVGAFADTQYF. CDR3 nucleotide sequence: TGTGCCAGTAGTATAGTGGGGGCGTTCGCAGATACGCAGTATTTT.

In the case of this clonotype: At one boundary the junction diverges from the germline segment, which might be a read error. The chain is built from TRBV19 and TRBJ1-5, with D perhaps TRBD1 (6 bases). Germline-derived CDR1 and CDR2 are LNHDA and SQIVND (reference sequence). The CDR3 covers 15 residues. The CDR3 loop is CASSMGDNLNRPQHF. The CDR3 DNA reads as TGTGCCAGTAGTATGGGGGACAACCTTAATCGGCCCCAGCATTTT.

This clonotype was counted ten times or more. V gene TRBV28 combines with J gene TRBJ2-7; D remains unclear. This CDR3 comprises 11 residues. Germline loops: CDR1 MDHEN, CDR2 SYDVKM. V was clipped by 7 bases and J by 5 bases, with 9 bases between them. CDR3 sequence reads: CASTLAHEQYF. The CDR3 DNA follows: TGTGCCAGCACCCTCGCCCACGAGCAGTACTTC.

This clonotype was seen at least ten times. V and J are TRBV9 and TRBJ2-2, with D unresolved. From germline, CDR1 is SGDLS and CDR2 YYNGEE. V dropped 4 bases and J dropped 2 bases, with 3 bases sitting between them. The CDR3 is made up of 12 amino acids. In nucleotides, the CDR3 is TGTGCCAGCAGCATTAACACCGGGGAGCTGTTTTTT. Its translation: CASSINTGELFF.

This clonotype has only a few counts. This chain uses TRBV27 with TRBJ1-5, with D unclear. The CDR3 has 14 amino acids. The V gene's germline CDR1 is MNHEY and CDR2 SMNVEV (reference sequence). Between the trimmed V and J ends, which lost 1 base and 2 bases, there was a span of 6 bases. CDR3 loop: CASSLWAGNQPQHF. The CDR3 DNA reads as TGTGCCAGCAGTTTATGGGCTGGCAATCAGCCCCAGCATTTT.

The chain recombines TRBV27 with TRBJ2-7, with TRBD1 matching 7 bases. Germline trimming cut 0 bases from V and 5 bases from J; bases unmatched to any gene: 7. The CDR3 loop spans 15 amino acids. CDR1 is MNHEY, CDR2 SMNVEV, per germline (reference sequence). The DNA for the CDR3 is TGTGCCAGCAGTTTATCGGCGACAGGGTTGGACGAGCAGTACTTC. Translating gives CASSLSATGLDEQYF.

Many counts were recorded for this clonotype. This chain links TRBV6-5 with TRBJ1-2; the D gene is possibly TRBD1 (6 bases). The CDR3 length is 14 residues. V was shortened by 6 bases and J by 7 bases, with 18 bases between the two germline ends. Germline values: CDR1 MNHEY, CDR2 SVGAGI. CDR3 loop: CASSPPGDSSGYTF. The CDR3 DNA sequence: TGTGCCAGCAGCCCCCCAGGGGACTCTAGTGGCTACACCTTC.

Ten or more counts support this clonotype. The chain carries TRBV29-1 and TRBJ2-3, with D maybe TRBD2 (6 bases). The CDR3 has 12 amino acids. V shed 4 bases and J shed 5 bases, with 10 bases lying between them. CDR1 is SQVTM and CDR2 is ANQGSEA in the germline V gene. Written as DNA, the CDR3 is TGCAGCGTTGCCGGGAGCGAAGATACGCAGTATTTT. Residues: CSVAGSEDTQYF.

This clonotype showed up just a few times. V gene TRBV7-6 combines with J gene TRBJ2-7; 9 bases line up with TRBD1. From germline, CDR1 is SGHVS and CDR2 FNYEAQ. V lost 5 bases to trimming and J lost 2 bases; unmatched junction nucleotides: 4. There are 14 residues in the CDR3. The CDR3 DNA follows: TGTGCCAGCAGCCGGGACAGGGAACCCTACGAGCAGTACTTC. As protein: CASSRDREPYEQYF.

In its sample, this clonotype was seen a few times. A junction boundary mismatches the germline segment, possibly from a read error. The V gene is TRBV5-6, the J gene TRBJ1-5; 10 positions match TRBD1. CDR3 length equals 14 residues. CDR1 SGHDT and CDR2 YYEEEE come from the germline V gene. CDR3 in amino acids: CAGSWGQGTQPQHF. DNA of the CDR3: TGTGCCGGCAGCTGGGGACAGGGGACTCAGCCCCAGCATTTT.

This clonotype was observed a few times. The genes are TRBV5-1 and TRBJ2-7; the D is unclear. This CDR3 is 15 amino acids long. V was pared by 2 bases and J by 3 bases, with 15 bases between. CDR1 and CDR2 from the germline V gene are SGHRS and YFSETQ. The CDR3 protein is CASSFGHTSDYEQYF. CDR3 DNA sequence: TGCGCCAGCAGCTTCGGCCACACCTCCGACTACGAGCAGTACTTC.

V is TRBV9 and J is TRBJ1-1; D call uncertain. Germline-derived CDR1 and CDR2 are SGDLS and YYNGEE. This CDR3 has 14 residues. The V gene lost 0 bases and the J gene lost 3 bases, with 9 bases spanning the gap. CDR3 in DNA: TGTGCCAGCAGCGTAGTCCCAGAGGACACTGAAGCTTTCTTT. Amino acid sequence: CASSVVPEDTEAFF.

Turning to this clonotype: A much larger clone lies a single base off, so this may be a read error. The chain couples TRBV7-8 to TRBJ1-2; 10 bases align to TRBD1. The CDR3 extends over 16 amino acids. Germline values: CDR1 SGHVS, CDR2 FQNEAQ. The CDR3 sequence is CASSPLDRGINYGFTF. CDR3 nucleotide sequence: TGTGCCAGCAGCCCGCTGGACAGGGGGATTAACTATGGCTTCACCTTC.

This clonotype has more than one count but fewer than ten. The rearrangement links TRBV11-2 to TRBJ2-7; no clear D. CDR3 length equals 14 residues. In germline, CDR1 is SGHAT, CDR2 FQNNGV. Trimming removed 0 bases from V and 1 base from J, with 7 bases in between. The CDR3 sequence is CASSLELGSYEQYF. In nucleotides, the CDR3 is TGTGCCAGCAGCTTAGAATTGGGTTCCTACGAGCAGTACTTC.

The chain recombines TRBV28 with TRBJ1-5; D is undetermined. Germline CDR1 is MDHEN and CDR2 is SYDVKM. V gave up 2 bases and J gave up 11 bases, with 19 bases separating them. This CDR3 is built from 15 residues. The CDR3 loop reads CASSLAPEGPTAQHF. The CDR3 nucleotides are TGTGCCAGCAGTTTAGCCCCCGAGGGTCCAACAGCCCAGCATTTT. The entire variable domain, with the rest obtained from reference TRBV28 and TRBJ1-5, is as follows: DVKVTQSSRYLVKRTGEKVFLECVQDMDHENMFWYRQDPGLGLRLIYFSYDVKMKEKGDIPEGYSVSREKKERFSLILESASTNQTSMYLCASSLAPEGPTAQHFGDGTRLSIL.

In its sample, this clonotype was seen many times. This chain links TRBV5-6 with TRBJ2-7; 9 positions match TRBD1. CDR1 is SGHDT and CDR2 is YYEEEE in the germline V gene. The CDR3 is made up of 12 amino acids. V lost 4 bases to trimming and J lost 9 bases; unmatched junction nucleotides: 5. In DNA form, the CDR3 reads TGTGCCAGCAGCACAGGGGGCGCAGGGCAGTACTTC. It codes for CASSTGGAGQYF.

The chain's CDR3 is CASTGTGQSIYEQYF. CDR3 nucleotides: TGTGCCAGCACCGGAACGGGACAGTCGATCTACGAGCAGTACTTC. The chain joins TRBV2 to TRBJ2-7; TRBD1 matches at 7 bases. The germline V gene has CDR1 SNHLY and CDR2 FYNNEI. V dropped 7 bases and J dropped 3; count of bases not matched to a gene: 12. This CDR3 comprises 15 residues.